One and the same sample provided the 21 T cell receptor beta chains below, sequenced in a study of blood T cell repertoires in COVID-19. Repertoires were generated with immunoSEQ multiplex PCR, while TCRdb's copy carries only in-frame clones and drops some. The sample shows 150,000 to 200,000 clones, around nine tenths of them seen only once. Sequencing was performed on peripheral blood. The receptor source for this set is a human donor in a cohort sampled during active COVID-19.

The chain uses TRBV6-6 and TRBJ1-1; 7 bases align to TRBD1. Per the germline V gene, CDR1 is MNHNY and CDR2 is SVGAGI (reference sequence). The V and J ends lost 5 bases and 1 base, in that order; junction bases with no gene match: 1. The CDR3 contains 13 residues. The CDR3 nucleotides read TGTGCCAGCAGTGGGGACAGGAACACTGAAGCTTTCTTT. It specifies CASSGDRNTEAFF.

The chain combines TRBV3-1 (or the pseudogene TRBV3-2) with TRBJ2-7, with 9 bases that match TRBD1. The CDR3 runs 16 residues. Trimming at V came to 3 bases and at J to 5 bases, leaving 11 bases not matched to a gene. Germline V gives CDR1 LGHDT, CDR2 YNNKEL (reference sequence). The CDR3 here is CASSHSPAGQGNEQYF. CDR3 DNA sequence: TGTGCCAGCAGCCACTCCCCCGCGGGACAGGGCAACGAGCAGTACTTC.

This chain connects TRBV3-1 (or the pseudogene TRBV3-2) to TRBJ2-5, with 7 bases identical to TRBD2. Trimming removed 1 base from V and 2 bases from J; junction bases left unmatched: 7. Germline-derived CDR1 and CDR2 are LGHDT and YNNKEL (reference sequence). The CDR3 is 16 amino acids. In DNA form, the CDR3 reads TGTGCCAGCAGCCAAGTATGGGGGGGGATACAAGAGACCCAGTACTTC. Encoded protein: CASSQVWGGIQETQYF.

The V gene is TRBV5-6, the J gene TRBJ2-1, with 9 bases that match TRBD2. The ends lost 5 bases at V and 4 bases at J; junction bases unmatched: 10. Germline V CDR1 and CDR2: SGHDT, YYEEEE. This CDR3 has 16 residues. The CDR3 sequence: CASSRIAGVGYNEQFF. Here the CDR3 DNA reads TGTGCCAGCAGTCGTATAGCGGGGGTGGGGTACAATGAGCAGTTCTTC.

This clone was counted ten times or more. The J gene is TRBJ2-7, the V gene TRBV3-1 (or the pseudogene TRBV3-2); D is unclear. V was shortened by 4 bases and J by 0 bases, with 13 bases between the two germline ends. CDR3 size: 15 residues. Germline CDR1 is LGHDT and CDR2 is YNNKEL (reference sequence). The CDR3 sequence: CASSPRIATSYEQYF. The DNA for the CDR3 is TGTGCCAGCAGCCCCCGCATAGCAACCTCCTACGAGCAGTACTTC.

This clone came up once. This chain links TRBV9 with TRBJ2-1; TRBD1 matches 12 bases. Trimming at V came to 4 bases and at J to 8 bases, leaving 7 bases not matched to a gene. The CDR3 has 15 amino acids. Germline V gene data show CDR1 as SGDLS and CDR2 as YYNGEE. CDR3 sequence: CASSQGGQGAHEQFF. The CDR3 DNA sequence: TGTGCCAGCAGCCAGGGGGGACAGGGGGCCCATGAGCAGTTCTTC.

In DNA form, the CDR3 reads TGTGCCAGCAGCTTAGTAGCGGGAGGGTTCTCTGGGGCCAACGTCCTGACTTTC. Translated, it gives CASSLVAGGFSGANVLTF. The chain is built from TRBV7-2 and TRBJ2-6, with 11 bases matching TRBD2. Germline CDR1 reads SGHTA; CDR2 reads FQGNSA. This CDR3 is 18 amino acids long. V was pared by 1 base and J by 0 bases, with 2 bases of the junction left unmatched. The full variable domain, rest sourced from reference TRBV7-2 and TRBJ2-6, is GAGVSQSPSNKVTEKGKDVELRCDPISGHTALYWYRQSLGQGLEFLIYFQGNSAPDKSGLPSDRFSAERTGGSVSTLTIQRTQQEDSAVYLCASSLVAGGFSGANVLTFGAGSRLTVL.

The chain employs TRBV24-1 and TRBJ2-3, with unresolved D. CDR1 and CDR2 from the germline V gene are KGHDR and SFDVKD. The CDR3 has 13 amino acids. V was clipped by 1 base and J by 5 bases, with 6 bases between them. The DNA for the CDR3 is TGTGCCACCAGTGATTTAAACAGAGATACGCAGTATTTT. Protein product: CATSDLNRDTQYF.

This chain joins TRBV6-5 and TRBJ1-5; TRBD1 matches 7 bases. The CDR3 has 14 amino acids. Trimming at V came to 6 bases and at J to 4 bases, leaving 6 bases not matched to a gene. Germline V gene sequence: CDR1 MNHEY, CDR2 SVGAGI. Here the CDR3 reads CASRRRQGNQPQHF. CDR3 bases: TGTGCCAGCAGACGCCGACAGGGTAATCAGCCCCAGCATTTT.

The J gene is TRBJ2-1, the V gene TRBV7-9, with TRBD2 matching 9 bases. In germline, CDR1 is SEHNR, CDR2 FQNEAQ (reference sequence). Losses at the gene ends were 1 base for V and 7 bases for J; bases not matched to a gene: 8. This CDR3 region has 16 residues. Here the CDR3 reads CASSLGRGGQLNEQFF. The CDR3 nucleotides read TGTGCCAGCAGCTTAGGGCGGGGGGGACAACTGAATGAGCAGTTCTTC.

The chain uses TRBV9 and TRBJ2-7, with 8 bases aligning to TRBD1. V was clipped by 0 bases and J by 0 bases; unmatched bases: 2. This CDR3 is built from 15 residues. Per germline, CDR1 SGDLS and CDR2 YYNGEE. The CDR3 reads CASSVGQGPSYEQYF. Here the CDR3 DNA reads TGTGCCAGCAGCGTAGGACAGGGGCCCTCCTACGAGCAGTACTTC.

The gene calls are TRBV18 and TRBJ1-1, with TRBD1 as a possible D gene (5 bases). CDR1 is KGHSH, CDR2 LQKENI, per germline. There are 14 residues in the CDR3. Trimming stripped 0 bases from V and 6 bases from J, with 11 bases between. The CDR3 here is CASSPPGPGPEAFF. The CDR3 DNA sequence: TGTGCCAGCTCACCACCGGGGCCGGGCCCTGAAGCTTTCTTT.

The rearrangement joins TRBV5-1 to TRBJ2-7; TRBD2 is a possible D gene (5 bases). Germline-derived CDR1 and CDR2 are SGHRS and YFSETQ. This CDR3 has 15 residues. The V gene lost 2 bases and the J gene lost 1 base, with 13 bases spanning the gap. CDR3 DNA: TGCGCCAGCAGCTTCGGTGGACTTAATTCCTACGAGCAGTACTTC. Its translation: CASSFGGLNSYEQYF.

The sample holds one count of this clone. V gene TRBV5-1 combines with J gene TRBJ1-2; 10 bases are shared with TRBD1. Germline loops: CDR1 SGHRS, CDR2 YFSETQ. The J segment lost 8 bases and the V segment lost 2 bases, leaving 6 bases of the junction unmatched. The CDR3 runs to 14 residues. For the CDR3, the DNA is TGCGCCAGCAGCTTAGACAGGGGGCTGAGCGGCTACACCTTC. Its translation is CASSLDRGLSGYTF.

DNA of the CDR3: TGCGCCAGCAGCCCCCAGACAGCCGAGTATGGCTACACCTTC. This gives the protein CASSPQTAEYGYTF. The chain combines TRBV5-1 with TRBJ1-2; perhaps TRBD1 as D (5 bases). The CDR3 has 14 residues. Germline CDR1 is SGHRS and CDR2 is YFSETQ. Trimming removed 4 bases at V and 5 bases at J, with 15 bases between.

This CDR3 is CASSRQGAGAEAFF. The DNA of the CDR3 is TGTGCCAGCAGTCGACAGGGGGCAGGGGCGGAAGCTTTCTTT. This sequence joins TRBV27 and TRBJ1-1; 10 bases match TRBD1. The V gene end was trimmed by 5 bases and the J gene end by 8 bases; junction bases not matched to a gene: 8. The CDR3 covers 14 residues. The V gene's germline CDR1 is MNHEY and CDR2 SMNVEV (reference sequence).

The chain carries TRBV3-1 (or the pseudogene TRBV3-2) and TRBJ2-3, with 8 bases identical to TRBD1. V shed 2 bases, J shed 4 bases, and the junction held 5 bases outside the gene matches. CDR1 and CDR2 from the germline V gene are LGHDT and YNNKEL (reference sequence). The CDR3 is 15 amino acids. The CDR3 DNA follows: TGTGCCAGCAGCCAAACGCAGGGGGCCTCAGATACGCAGTATTTT. Residues: CASSQTQGASDTQYF.

This rearrangement joins TRBV24-1 to TRBJ1-2; TRBD1 matches 9 bases. The CDR3 runs 14 residues. Trimming at V came to 6 bases and at J to 4 bases, leaving 5 bases not matched to a gene. CDR1 is KGHDR, CDR2 SFDVKD, per germline. The CDR3 DNA sequence: TGTGCCACCAGTTGGGGGGACAGGGCCTATGGCTACACCTTC. Amino acids: CATSWGDRAYGYTF.

J is TRBJ2-3 and V is TRBV11-3; tentatively, D is TRBD2 (6 bases). Germline values: CDR1 SGHNT, CDR2 YENEEA. The V end lost 3 bases, the J end lost 0 bases, and 10 bases lay between the germline ends. The CDR3 is 15 residues long. DNA of the CDR3: TGTGCCAGCAGCTTCGCAGGGACTAGCACAGATACGCAGTATTTT. Its translation: CASSFAGTSTDTQYF. Using reference TRBV11-3 and TRBJ2-3 for the parts outside the CDR3, the full variable domain is EAGVVQSPRYKIIEKKQPVAFWCNPISGHNTLYWYLQNLGQGPELLIRYENEEAVDDSQLPKDRFSAERLKGVDSTLKIQPAELGDSAVYLCASSFAGTSTDTQYFGPGTRLTVL.

The chain joins TRBV6-1 to TRBJ1-2; 7 nucleotides match TRBD1. V lost 3 bases and J lost 4; bases outside the gene matches: 2. Germline V lookup: CDR1 MNHNS, CDR2 SASEGT. The CDR3 contains 13 residues. CDR3 loop: CASSETGSYGYTF. The CDR3 region has the DNA TGTGCCAGCAGTGAGACAGGGAGCTATGGCTACACCTTC.

The chain couples TRBV5-1 to TRBJ1-1, with D hard to call. The CDR3 has 12 residues. CDR1 is SGHRS, CDR2 YFSETQ, per germline. Trimming left V 0 bases short and J 5 bases short, with 5 bases between. The CDR3 sequence is CASSLDETEAFF. In nucleotides, the CDR3 is TGCGCCAGCAGCTTGGACGAGACTGAAGCTTTCTTT.